This record covers a single T cell receptor beta chain. Its antigen remains unknown. The sample originates from a study of Ad26.COV2.S vaccination and SARS-CoV-2 variants. Study-wide results and limits: Possible underestimation of total T cell responses by the TCR breadth and depth analyses was noted. Comparability of non-spike TCR breadth was observed across vaccine and placebo recipients. Vaccinees showed greater spike-specific TCR breadth than placebo recipients. In vaccinated individuals, spike-specific CD8+ and CD4+ T cell responses reportedly displayed substantial breadth.

V was cut by 3 bases and J by 3 bases, with 6 bases left in between. CDR1 and CDR2 from the germline V gene are WSHSY and SAAADI. This CDR3 spans 13 amino acids. Method: immunoSEQ multiplex PCR; TCRdb's copy keeps in-frame clones and lacks some. Among 43,000 or so clones listed, roughly 80% were seen once. The material sequenced was peripheral blood, taken after recovery from COVID-19. The sequence derives from a human donor who had recovered from COVID-19. The chain recombines TRBV10-2 with TRBJ2-1; D remains unclear. The CDR3 sequence: CASSDGYYNEQFF. The DNA for the CDR3 is TGCGCCAGCAGTGACGGTTACTACAATGAGCAGTTCTTC.